The table lists the clone carrying this T cell receptor (beta chain) with a few counts. What it binds is not known. Trimming took 6 bases from V and 5 from J, leaving 18 bases between them. This CDR3 comprises 15 residues. This sample is drawn from a study of T cells after yellow fever vaccination. Study-wide results and caveats: Most primary-vaccination clones recurred post-booster (nearly 98% CD4, roughly 91% CD8).

The TCR cDNA carried a universal primer site and UMIs from 5'RACE template switching. TCRdb re-analysed the 5' RACE reads in MiXCR, keeping a single row per CDR3 protein. The sample contains more than 350,000 distinct CDR3 sequences, roughly 10% of which appear only once. This chain uses TRBV12-3 or TRBV12-4 with TRBJ2-3; either TRBD1 or TRBD2 may supply D (5 bases each). This clonotype was sampled from a man aged 18-30 years who received the YFV17D yellow fever vaccine. The source was PBMCs, collected on the day of the first yellow fever vaccination. The CDR3 sequence: CASSSGTLGGDTQYF. CDR3 in DNA: TGTGCCAGCAGCTCCGGGACCCTGGGCGGAGATACGCAGTATTTT.